This record concerns one TCR beta chain sequence. Its antigen is undetermined. The data were obtained in a study of shared clonotypes between healthy human individuals. Findings of the study overall: Clonotypes shared by all four sorted-subset donors had higher generation probabilities than non-shared clonotypes.

This CDR3 has 16 amino acids. Trimming removed 2 bases from V and 5 bases from J, with 20 bases in between. CDR1 and CDR2 (germline): SGHNT, YYREEE (reference sequence). Repertoires were generated with immunoSEQ multiplex PCR, while TCRdb's copy carries only in-frame clones and drops some. The table lists around 550,000 clones, 90% to 97% of them singletons. The sequenced sample was naive CD4+ T cells sorted from blood. Noted subset: CD45RA+ positively selected. The chain has TRBV5-4 and TRBJ2-7; no definite D call. This TCR was sampled from a woman younger than 45 in good health. DNA for the CDR3: TGTGCCAGCAGCTTTTTCTCTGAATTTCCTTCGAACGAGCAGTACTTC. Protein: CASSFFSEFPSNEQYF.